This T cell receptor beta chain derives from a study of CD8 T cells in ankylosing spondylitis. Findings and limits, study-wide: It appeared that ankylosing spondylitis blood was characterized by a TCR beta motif of 8 or 9 highly homologous variants.

On this clonotype: Its antigen is not identified.

V lost 4 bases and J lost 4; bases outside the gene matches: 9. The CDR3 loop spans 15 amino acids. Germline values: CDR1 WSHSY, CDR2 SAAADI. TCRdb itself ran the 5' RACE reads through MiXCR, one entry per CDR3 protein. The data show 120,000 or so distinct CDR3 sequences, with around 13% seen just once and roughly 3% held by the top ten. The sample consisted of blood, either unsorted or a sorted T cell fraction (not recorded which). The clonotype comes from a female donor with ankylosing spondylitis or in good health (not recorded which). The rearrangement joins TRBV10-2 to TRBJ1-2; 7 nucleotides line up with TRBD1. This CDR3 reads CASSADRVEAYGYTF. CDR3 coding DNA: TGCGCCAGCAGTGCCGACAGGGTGGAGGCCTATGGCTACACCTTC.